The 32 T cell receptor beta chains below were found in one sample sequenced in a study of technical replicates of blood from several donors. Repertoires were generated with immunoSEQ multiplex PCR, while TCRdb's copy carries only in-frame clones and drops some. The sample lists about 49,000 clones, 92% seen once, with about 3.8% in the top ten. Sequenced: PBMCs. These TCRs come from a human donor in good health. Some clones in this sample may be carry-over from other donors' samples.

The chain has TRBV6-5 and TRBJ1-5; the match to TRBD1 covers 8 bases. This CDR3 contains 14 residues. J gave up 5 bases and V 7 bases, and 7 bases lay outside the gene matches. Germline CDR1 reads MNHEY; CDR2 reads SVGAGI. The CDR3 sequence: CASNRQGKDQPQHF. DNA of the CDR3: TGTGCCAGCAATCGACAGGGGAAAGATCAGCCCCAGCATTTT.

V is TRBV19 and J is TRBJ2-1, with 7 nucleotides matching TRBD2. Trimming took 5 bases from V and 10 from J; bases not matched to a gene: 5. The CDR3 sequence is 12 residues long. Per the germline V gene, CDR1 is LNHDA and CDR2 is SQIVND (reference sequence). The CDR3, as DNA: TGTGCCAGTAGTCCCTGGGAGGGCGAGCAGTTCTTC. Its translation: CASSPWEGEQFF.

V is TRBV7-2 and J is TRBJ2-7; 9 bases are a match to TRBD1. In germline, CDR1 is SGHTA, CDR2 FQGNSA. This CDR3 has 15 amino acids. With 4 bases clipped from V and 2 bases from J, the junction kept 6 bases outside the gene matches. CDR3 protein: CASSYSGTGTYEQYF. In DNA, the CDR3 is TGTGCCAGCAGCTACTCCGGGACAGGGACCTACGAGCAGTACTTC.

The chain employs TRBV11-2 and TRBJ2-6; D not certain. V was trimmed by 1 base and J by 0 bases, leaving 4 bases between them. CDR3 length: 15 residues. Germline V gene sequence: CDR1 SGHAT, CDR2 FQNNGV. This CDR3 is CASSLVSSGANVLTF. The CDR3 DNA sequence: TGTGCCAGCAGCTTAGTCAGCTCTGGGGCCAACGTCCTGACTTTC.

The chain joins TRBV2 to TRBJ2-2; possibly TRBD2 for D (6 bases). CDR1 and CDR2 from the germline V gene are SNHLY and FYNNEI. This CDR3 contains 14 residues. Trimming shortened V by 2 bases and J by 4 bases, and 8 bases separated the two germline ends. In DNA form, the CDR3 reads TGTGCCAGCAGTGAAATGGGGGGCACCGGGGAGCTGTTTTTT. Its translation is CASSEMGGTGELFF.

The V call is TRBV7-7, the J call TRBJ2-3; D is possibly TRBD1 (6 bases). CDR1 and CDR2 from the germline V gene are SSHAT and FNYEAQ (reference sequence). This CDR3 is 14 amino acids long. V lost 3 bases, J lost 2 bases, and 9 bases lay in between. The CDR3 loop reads CASSLGTPTDTQYF. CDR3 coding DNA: TGTGCCAGCAGCTTGGGGACACCCACAGATACGCAGTATTTT.

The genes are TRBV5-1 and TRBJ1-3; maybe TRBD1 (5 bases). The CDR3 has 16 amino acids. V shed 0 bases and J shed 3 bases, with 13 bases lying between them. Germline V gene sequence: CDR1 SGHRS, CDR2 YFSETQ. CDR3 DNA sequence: TGCGCCAGCAGCTTGGCCGGGCCAGGGTATGGAAACACCATATATTTT. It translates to CASSLAGPGYGNTIYF.

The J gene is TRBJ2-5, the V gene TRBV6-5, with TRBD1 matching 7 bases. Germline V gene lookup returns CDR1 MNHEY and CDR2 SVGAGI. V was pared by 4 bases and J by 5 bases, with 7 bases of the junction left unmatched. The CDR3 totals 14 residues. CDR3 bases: TGTGCCAGCAGTTTGGGTAGGGGGCTGGAGACCCAGTACTTC. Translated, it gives CASSLGRGLETQYF.

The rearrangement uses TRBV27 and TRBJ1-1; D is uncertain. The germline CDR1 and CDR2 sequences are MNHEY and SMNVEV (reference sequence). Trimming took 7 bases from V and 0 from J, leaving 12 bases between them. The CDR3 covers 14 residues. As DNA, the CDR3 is TGTGCCAGCACCAGAGACACGTTGAACACTGAAGCTTTCTTT. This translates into CASTRDTLNTEAFF.

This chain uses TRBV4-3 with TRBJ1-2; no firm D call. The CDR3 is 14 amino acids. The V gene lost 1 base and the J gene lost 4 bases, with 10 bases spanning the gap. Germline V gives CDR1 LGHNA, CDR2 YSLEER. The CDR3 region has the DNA TGCGCCAGCAGCCAAGTAAACAGCTTCTATGGCTACACCTTC. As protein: CASSQVNSFYGYTF.

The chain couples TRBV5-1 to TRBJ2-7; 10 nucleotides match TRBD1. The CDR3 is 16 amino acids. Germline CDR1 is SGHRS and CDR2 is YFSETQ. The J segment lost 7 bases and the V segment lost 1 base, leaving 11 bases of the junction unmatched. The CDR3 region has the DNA TGCGCCAGCAGCTTGTTGGGGGGACAGGGGATCGATGAGCAGTACTTC. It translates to CASSLLGGQGIDEQYF.

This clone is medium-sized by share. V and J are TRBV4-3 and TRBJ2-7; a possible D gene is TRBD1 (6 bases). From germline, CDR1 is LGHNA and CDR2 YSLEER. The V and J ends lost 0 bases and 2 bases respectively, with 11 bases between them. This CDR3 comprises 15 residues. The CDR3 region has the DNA TGCGCCAGCAGCCAAGATAGGACAGCCACCTACGAGCAGTACTTC. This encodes CASSQDRTATYEQYF.

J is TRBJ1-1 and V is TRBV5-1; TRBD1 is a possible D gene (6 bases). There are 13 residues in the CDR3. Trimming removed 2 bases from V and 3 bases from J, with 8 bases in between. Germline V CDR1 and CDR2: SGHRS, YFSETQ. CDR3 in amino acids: CASSFRQDTEAFF. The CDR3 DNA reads TGCGCCAGCAGCTTTAGACAGGACACTGAAGCTTTCTTT.

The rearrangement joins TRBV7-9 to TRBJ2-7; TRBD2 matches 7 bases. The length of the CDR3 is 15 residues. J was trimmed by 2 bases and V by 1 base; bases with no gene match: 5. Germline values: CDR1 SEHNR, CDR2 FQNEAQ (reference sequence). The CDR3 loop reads CASSLEAGTTYEQYF. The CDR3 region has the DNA TGTGCCAGCAGCTTAGAAGCGGGAACGACCTACGAGCAGTACTTC.

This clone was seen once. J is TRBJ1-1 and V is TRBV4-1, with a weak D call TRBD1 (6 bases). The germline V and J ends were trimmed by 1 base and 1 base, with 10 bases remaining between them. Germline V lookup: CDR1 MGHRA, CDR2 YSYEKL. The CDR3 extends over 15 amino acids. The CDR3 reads CASSQAGAQNTEAFF. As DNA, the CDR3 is TGCGCCAGCAGCCAAGCAGGGGCACAGAACACTGAAGCTTTCTTT.

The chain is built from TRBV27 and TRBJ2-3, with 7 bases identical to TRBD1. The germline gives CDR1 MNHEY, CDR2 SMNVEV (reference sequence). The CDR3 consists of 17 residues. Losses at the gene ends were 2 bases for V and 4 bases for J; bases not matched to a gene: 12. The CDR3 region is CASSLRLTGRGSDTQYF. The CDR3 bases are TGTGCCAGCAGTTTAAGGCTCACGGGCAGGGGGTCAGATACGCAGTATTTT.

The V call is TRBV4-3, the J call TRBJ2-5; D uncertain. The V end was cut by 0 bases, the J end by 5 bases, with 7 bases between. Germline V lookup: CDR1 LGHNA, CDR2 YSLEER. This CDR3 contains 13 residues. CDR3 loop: CASSQEIRETQYF. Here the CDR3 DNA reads TGCGCCAGCAGCCAAGAAATTCGTGAGACCCAGTACTTC.

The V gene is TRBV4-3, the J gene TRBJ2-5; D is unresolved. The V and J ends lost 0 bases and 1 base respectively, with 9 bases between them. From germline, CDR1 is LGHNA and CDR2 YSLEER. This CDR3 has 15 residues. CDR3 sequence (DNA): TGCGCCAGCAGCCAAGATCTTCAGCGCCAAGAGACCCAGTACTTC. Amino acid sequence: CASSQDLQRQETQYF.

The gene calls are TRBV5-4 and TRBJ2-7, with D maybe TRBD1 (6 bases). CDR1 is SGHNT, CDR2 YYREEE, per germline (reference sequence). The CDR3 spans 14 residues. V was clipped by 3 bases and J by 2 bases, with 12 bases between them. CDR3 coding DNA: TGTGCCAGCAGCTCCGGGACATTCGCCTACGAGCAGTACTTC. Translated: CASSSGTFAYEQYF. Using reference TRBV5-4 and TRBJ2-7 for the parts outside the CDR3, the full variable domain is ETGVTQSPTHLIKTRGQQVTLRCSSQSGHNTVSWYQQALGQGPQFIFQYYREEENGRGNFPPRFSGLQFPNYSSELNVNALELDDSALYLCASSSGTFAYEQYFGPGTRLTVT.

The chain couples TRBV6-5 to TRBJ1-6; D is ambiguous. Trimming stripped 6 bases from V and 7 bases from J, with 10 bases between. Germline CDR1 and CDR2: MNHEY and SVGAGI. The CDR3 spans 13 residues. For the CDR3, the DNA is TGTGCCAGCAGCTCAATACAGAATTCACCCCTCCACTTT. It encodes CASSSIQNSPLHF.

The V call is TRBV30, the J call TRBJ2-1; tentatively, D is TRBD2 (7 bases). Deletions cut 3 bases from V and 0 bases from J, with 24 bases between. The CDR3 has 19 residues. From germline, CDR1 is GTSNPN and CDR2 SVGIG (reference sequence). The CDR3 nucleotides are TGTGCCTGGAGCGGGGGGCTCGTCAGGACTCCTATCTCCTACAATGAGCAGTTCTTC. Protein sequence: CAWSGGLVRTPISYNEQFF.

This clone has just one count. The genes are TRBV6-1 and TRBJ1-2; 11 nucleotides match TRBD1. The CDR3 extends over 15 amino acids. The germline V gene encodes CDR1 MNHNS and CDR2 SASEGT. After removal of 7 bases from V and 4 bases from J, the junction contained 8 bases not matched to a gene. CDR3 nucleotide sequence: TGTGCCAGCAACACTCGGACAGGGGGCATCTATGGCTACACCTTC. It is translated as CASNTRTGGIYGYTF.

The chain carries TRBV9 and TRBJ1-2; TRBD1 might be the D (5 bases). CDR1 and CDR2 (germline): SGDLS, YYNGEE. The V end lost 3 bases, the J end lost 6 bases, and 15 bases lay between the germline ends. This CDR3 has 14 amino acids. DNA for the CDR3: TGTGCCAGCAGCGGGGGCCAGTCAAAGAATGGCTACACCTTC. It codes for CASSGGQSKNGYTF.

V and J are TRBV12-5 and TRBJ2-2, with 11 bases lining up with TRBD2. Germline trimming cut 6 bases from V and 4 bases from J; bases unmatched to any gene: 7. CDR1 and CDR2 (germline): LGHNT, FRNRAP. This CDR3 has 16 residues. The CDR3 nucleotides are TGTGCTAGTGGCCTGATAGCGGGGGGGCGCACCGGGGAGCTGTTTTTT. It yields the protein CASGLIAGGRTGELFF.

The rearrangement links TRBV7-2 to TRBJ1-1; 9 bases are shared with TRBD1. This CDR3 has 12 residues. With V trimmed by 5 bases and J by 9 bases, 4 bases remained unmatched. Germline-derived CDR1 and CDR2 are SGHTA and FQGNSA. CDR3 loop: CASSRDRDQAFF. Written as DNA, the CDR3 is TGTGCCAGCAGCCGGGACAGGGATCAAGCTTTCTTT. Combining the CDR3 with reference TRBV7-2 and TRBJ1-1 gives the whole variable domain GAGVSQSPSNKVTEKGKDVELRCDPISGHTALYWYRQSLGQGLEFLIYFQGNSAPDKSGLPSDRFSAERTGGSVSTLTIQRTQQEDSAVYLCASSRDRDQAFFGQGTRLTVV.

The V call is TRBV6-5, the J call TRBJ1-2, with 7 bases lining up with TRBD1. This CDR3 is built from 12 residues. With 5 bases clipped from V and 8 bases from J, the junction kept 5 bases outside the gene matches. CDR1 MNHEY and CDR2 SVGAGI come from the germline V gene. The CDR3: CASSTGVWGYTF. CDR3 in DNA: TGTGCCAGCAGTACAGGGGTTTGGGGCTACACCTTC.

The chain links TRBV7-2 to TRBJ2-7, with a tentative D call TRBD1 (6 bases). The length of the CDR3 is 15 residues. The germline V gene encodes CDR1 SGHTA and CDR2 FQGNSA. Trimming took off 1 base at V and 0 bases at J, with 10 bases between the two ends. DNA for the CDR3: TGTGCCAGCAGCTTAGGCAGGGGTAGCTCCTACGAGCAGTACTTC. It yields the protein CASSLGRGSSYEQYF.

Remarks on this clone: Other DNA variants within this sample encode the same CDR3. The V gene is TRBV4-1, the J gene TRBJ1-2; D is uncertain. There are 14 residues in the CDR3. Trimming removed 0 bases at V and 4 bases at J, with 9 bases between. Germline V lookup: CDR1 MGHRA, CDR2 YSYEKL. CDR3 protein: CASSQDRGTYGYTF. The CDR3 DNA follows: TGCGCCAGCAGCCAAGATAGAGGTACCTATGGCTACACCTTC.

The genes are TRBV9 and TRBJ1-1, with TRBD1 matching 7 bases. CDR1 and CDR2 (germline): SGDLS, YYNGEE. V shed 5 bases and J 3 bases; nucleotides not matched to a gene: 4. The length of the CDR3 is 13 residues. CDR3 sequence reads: CASRAGGDTEAFF. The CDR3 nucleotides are TGTGCCAGCAGGGCAGGGGGTGACACTGAAGCTTTCTTT.

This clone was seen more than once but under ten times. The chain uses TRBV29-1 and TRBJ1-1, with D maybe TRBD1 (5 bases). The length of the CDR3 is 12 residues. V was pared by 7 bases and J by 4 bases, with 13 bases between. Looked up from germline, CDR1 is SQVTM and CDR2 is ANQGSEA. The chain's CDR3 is CSARPGGTEAFF. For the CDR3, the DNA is TGCAGCGCTAGACCCGGGGGCACTGAAGCTTTCTTT.

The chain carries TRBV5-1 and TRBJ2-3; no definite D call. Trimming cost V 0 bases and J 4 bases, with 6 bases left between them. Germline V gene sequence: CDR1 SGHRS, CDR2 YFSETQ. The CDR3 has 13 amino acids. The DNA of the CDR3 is TGCGCCAGCAGCTTGGATGGCTCAGATACGCAGTATTTT. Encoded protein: CASSLDGSDTQYF.

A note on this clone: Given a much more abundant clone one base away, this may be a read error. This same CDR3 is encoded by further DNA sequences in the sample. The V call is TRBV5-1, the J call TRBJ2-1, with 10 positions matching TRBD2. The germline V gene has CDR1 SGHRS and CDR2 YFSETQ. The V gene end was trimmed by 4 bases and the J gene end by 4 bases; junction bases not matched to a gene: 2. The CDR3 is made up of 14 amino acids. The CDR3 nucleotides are TGCGCCAGCAGCCCTAGCGGGGGATACAATGAGCAGTTCTTC. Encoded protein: CASSPSGGYNEQFF. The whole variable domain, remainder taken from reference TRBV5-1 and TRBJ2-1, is KAGVTQTPRYLIKTRGQQVTLSCSPISGHRSVSWYQQTPGQGLQFLFEYFSETQRNKGNFPGRFSGRQFSNSRSEMNVSTLELGDSALYLCASSPSGGYNEQFFGPGTRLTVL.